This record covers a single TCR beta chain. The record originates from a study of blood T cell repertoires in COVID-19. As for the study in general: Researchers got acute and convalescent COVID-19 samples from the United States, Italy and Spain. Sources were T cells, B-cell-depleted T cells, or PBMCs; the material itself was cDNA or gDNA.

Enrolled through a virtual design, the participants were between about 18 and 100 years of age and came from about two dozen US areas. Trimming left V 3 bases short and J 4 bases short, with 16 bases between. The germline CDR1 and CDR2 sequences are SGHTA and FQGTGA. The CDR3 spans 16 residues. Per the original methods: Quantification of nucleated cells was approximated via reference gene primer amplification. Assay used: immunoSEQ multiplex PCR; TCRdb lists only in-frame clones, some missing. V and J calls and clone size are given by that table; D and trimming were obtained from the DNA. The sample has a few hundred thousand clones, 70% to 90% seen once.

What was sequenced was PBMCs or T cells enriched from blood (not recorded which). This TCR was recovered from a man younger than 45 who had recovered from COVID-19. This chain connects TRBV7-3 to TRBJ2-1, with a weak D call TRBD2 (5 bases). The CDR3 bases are TGTGCCAGCAGCTTGACCGCTAGCCCTTCTTACAATGAGCAGTTCTTC. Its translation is CASSLTASPSYNEQFF. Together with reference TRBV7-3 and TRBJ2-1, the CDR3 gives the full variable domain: GAGVSQTPSNKVTEKGKYVELRCDPISGHTALYWYRQSLGQGPEFLIYFQGTGAADDSGLPNDRFFAVRPEGSVSTLKIQRTERGDSAVYLCASSLTASPSYNEQFFGPGTRLTVL.